Below, one TCR beta chain is given with its context. Antigen unknown. These data come from a study of T cells in women clearing cervical HPV infection. Profiling relied on immunoSEQ multiplex PCR, and the TCRdb table lists in-frame clones only, not all of them. The specimen's table records about 36,000 clones. The study, taken as a whole, reports: Cases and controls were distinguished at AUC approximately 0.81 by richness and V genes.

All participants had a single incident cervical HPV16 infection, and prevalent HPV16 infections were excluded. What was sequenced was blood buffy coat. The TCR sequence derives from a woman aged 18 to 75 with a cervical HPV16 infection that either progressed to CIN3+ or cleared (not recorded which).

The CDR3 reads CASSSQGVSQYF. CDR3 DNA (partial): TGTGCCAGCAGCTCACAAGGGGTTAGT. The rearrangement joins TRBV7-9 to TRBJ2-4, with a possible D match to TRBD1 (5 bases). The read terminates 3 residues before the CDR3 end, so the remaining end is supplied by the germline J gene. CDR1 is SEHNR and CDR2 is FQNEAQ in the germline V gene (reference sequence). The CDR3 consists of 12 residues.